This paragraph covers one T cell receptor (beta chain) sequence. The antigen is unknown. This entry comes from a study of graft-versus-host responses after intestinal transplantation. On the study more broadly: The study gave all recipients anti-thymocyte globulin induction, then tacrolimus and steroids for approximately 3 years.

Study-wide results and limits: High graft-versus-host to host-versus-graft clonal ratios were seen in allografts of patients with graft-donor T cell macrochimerism.

Germline V gene data show CDR1 as MNHEY and CDR2 as SMNVEV (reference sequence). CDR3 length: 12 residues. V was shortened by 1 base and J by 9 bases, with 7 bases between the two germline ends. TCRdb's table, derived via immunoSEQ multiplex PCR, lists solely in-frame clones and lacks some. Of 75,000 to 100,000 clones listed, around 88% were seen once; the top ten hold more than 1.4%. This rearrangement joins TRBV27 to TRBJ2-1; perhaps TRBD1 as D (6 bases). The sequencing used PBMCs, collected 255 days after intestinal transplant. This receptor was obtained from a human patient who received an intestinal transplant, so some T cells may come from the graft donor. The DNA for the CDR3 is TGTGCCAGCAGTTTATGGGGGCTTGAGCAGTTCTTC. Translated, it gives CASSLWGLEQFF.